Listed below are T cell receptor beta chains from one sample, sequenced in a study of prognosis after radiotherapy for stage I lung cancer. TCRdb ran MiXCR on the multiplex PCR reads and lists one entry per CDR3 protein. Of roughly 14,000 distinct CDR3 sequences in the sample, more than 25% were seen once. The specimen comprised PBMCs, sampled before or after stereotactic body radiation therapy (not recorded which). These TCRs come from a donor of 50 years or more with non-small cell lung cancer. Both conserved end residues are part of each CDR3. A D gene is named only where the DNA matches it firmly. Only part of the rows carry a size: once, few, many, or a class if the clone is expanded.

cdr3_nt: TGCAGTGCTAGATCCGGGACACTCACTGAAGCTTTCTTT
cdr3_aa: CSARSGTLTEAFF
v_call: TRBV20-1
clone_size: medium-sized
d_call: .
j_call: TRBJ1-1

cdr3_nt: TGTGCCAGCTCACCGGGGCGGCAAGCTGAAAAACTGTTTTTT
cdr3_aa: CASSPGRQAEKLFF
v_call: TRBV18
clone_size: many
d_call: .
j_call: TRBJ1-4

cdr3_nt: TGCAGTGCACGAGCGGGTAGTAGCGGTTACACATATACGCAGTATTTT
cdr3_aa: CSARAGSSGYTYTQYF
v_call: TRBV20-1
clone_size: .
d_call: .
j_call: TRBJ2-3

cdr3_nt: TGTGCCAGCAGCCCTTGGACGGGAAACACCGGGGAGCTGTTTTTT
cdr3_aa: CASSPWTGNTGELFF
v_call: TRBV7-9
clone_size: many
d_call: .
j_call: TRBJ2-2

cdr3_nt: TGTGCCAGCAGTTTCGGTCGGCGGGTAGAAAAACTGTTTTTT
cdr3_aa: CASSFGRRVEKLFF
v_call: TRBV28
clone_size: many
d_call: .
j_call: TRBJ1-4

cdr3_nt: TGTGCCAGCAGTTTGGGGTTAAGCGGGATTGCCAAAAACATTCAGTACTTC
cdr3_aa: CASSLGLSGIAKNIQYF
v_call: TRBV28
clone_size: many
d_call: TRBD2
j_call: TRBJ2-4

cdr3_nt: TGTGCCAGCAGAGGACAGGGCTGGGCCAACGTCCTGACTTTC
cdr3_aa: CASRGQGWANVLTF
v_call: TRBV6-8
clone_size: many
d_call: TRBD1
j_call: TRBJ2-6

cdr3_nt: TGCGCCAGCAGCCAAGGACGCGGGAGGGTCCACAATGAGCAGTTCTTC
cdr3_aa: CASSQGRGRVHNEQFF
v_call: TRBV4-1
clone_size: many
d_call: TRBD2
j_call: TRBJ2-1

cdr3_nt: TGTGCCAGCAGCTTAACCGTACTAGTCACAGATACGCAGTATTTT
cdr3_aa: CASSLTVLVTDTQYF
v_call: TRBV7-2
clone_size: medium-sized
d_call: .
j_call: TRBJ2-3

cdr3_nt: TGTGCCACCAGCAGAGATGGAAGTGGCTCACCCCTCCACTTT
cdr3_aa: CATSRDGSGSPLHF
v_call: TRBV15
clone_size: many
d_call: .
j_call: TRBJ1-6

cdr3_nt: TGTGCCAGCAGCTTTACTAGCGGGGGGGTTCCCTACGAGCAGTACTTC
cdr3_aa: CASSFTSGGVPYEQYF
v_call: TRBV11-2
clone_size: once
d_call: TRBD2
j_call: TRBJ2-7

cdr3_nt: TGTGCCAGCAGTACCCCTGGGCTACCAAGCTCCTACGAGCAGTACTTC
cdr3_aa: CASSTPGLPSSYEQYF
v_call: TRBV2
clone_size: .
d_call: .
j_call: TRBJ2-7

cdr3_nt: TGCAGTGCTAGTCACCGGAACTCTCTAACAGGGGATGAGCAGTTCTTC
cdr3_aa: CSASHRNSLTGDEQFF
v_call: TRBV20-1
clone_size: medium-sized
d_call: TRBD1
j_call: TRBJ2-1

cdr3_nt: TGTGCCAGCAGTATAGCGGGACTCGAAGTATACGAGCAGTACTTC
cdr3_aa: CASSIAGLEVYEQYF
v_call: TRBV28
clone_size: many
d_call: TRBD2
j_call: TRBJ2-7

cdr3_nt: TGCGCCAGCAGCCAACGACAGGGTACAGATACGCAGTATTTT
cdr3_aa: CASSQRQGTDTQYF
v_call: TRBV4-1
clone_size: many
d_call: TRBD1
j_call: TRBJ2-3

cdr3_nt: TGTGCCAGCACCGGAGGGCTGTCCTACGAGCAGTACTTC
cdr3_aa: CASTGGLSYEQYF
v_call: TRBV27
clone_size: many
d_call: .
j_call: TRBJ2-7

cdr3_nt: TGTGCCAGCCTCACTAGCGGGATACCAGATACGCAGTATTTT
cdr3_aa: CASLTSGIPDTQYF
v_call: TRBV5-8
clone_size: many
d_call: TRBD2
j_call: TRBJ2-3

cdr3_nt: TGTGCCAGTAGTATCTTTAGCGGGGGCACAGATACGCAGTATTTT
cdr3_aa: CASSIFSGGTDTQYF
v_call: TRBV19
clone_size: many
d_call: TRBD2
j_call: TRBJ2-3

cdr3_nt: TGTGCCAGCAACACCGGTGGGGGGAATTCACCCCTCCACTTT
cdr3_aa: CASNTGGGNSPLHF
v_call: TRBV6-4
clone_size: medium-sized
d_call: .
j_call: TRBJ1-6

cdr3_nt: TGTGCCAGCAGCCAAGATCTAATAGGTTTGGTCACCGGGGAGCTGTTTTTT
cdr3_aa: CASSQDLIGLVTGELFF
v_call: TRBV4-2
clone_size: many
d_call: .
j_call: TRBJ2-2

cdr3_nt: TGTGCCAGCAGCCGAGGGACGGGAACCTACGAGCAGTACTTC
cdr3_aa: CASSRGTGTYEQYF
v_call: TRBV14
clone_size: many
d_call: .
j_call: TRBJ2-7

cdr3_nt: TGTGCCAGCAGTTTAGTTCTCACCGGGGAGCTGTTTTTT
cdr3_aa: CASSLVLTGELFF
v_call: TRBV28
clone_size: many
d_call: .
j_call: TRBJ2-2

cdr3_nt: TGTGCCAGCAGTTTAGGGGACAGAAACACCGGGGAGCTGTTTTTT
cdr3_aa: CASSLGDRNTGELFF
v_call: TRBV12-3/TRBV12-4
clone_size: many
d_call: TRBD1
j_call: TRBJ2-2

cdr3_nt: TGTGCCAGCAGCTTAGTTGTGGGGGACGAGCAGTACTTC
cdr3_aa: CASSLVVGDEQYF
v_call: TRBV13
clone_size: many
d_call: .
j_call: TRBJ2-7

cdr3_nt: TGTGCCAGCAGGGAAGGGACAGGGGTTCCGAACACTGAAGCTTTCTTT
cdr3_aa: CASREGTGVPNTEAFF
v_call: TRBV2
clone_size: many
d_call: TRBD1
j_call: TRBJ1-1

cdr3_nt: TGTGCCTGGAGTGTACGTGGCCAGGGGGCTTCCTACGAGCAGTACTTC
cdr3_aa: CAWSVRGQGASYEQYF
v_call: TRBV30
clone_size: many
d_call: TRBD1
j_call: TRBJ2-7

cdr3_nt: TGTGCCAGCAGCCAAATAGCGGGAGTTTTACAGCAGTACTTC
cdr3_aa: CASSQIAGVLQQYF
v_call: TRBV3-1
clone_size: many
d_call: TRBD2
j_call: TRBJ2-7

cdr3_nt: TGTGCCAGCAGTGAAGACGGCGGGAGTATTGGCGAGCAGTACTTC
cdr3_aa: CASSEDGGSIGEQYF
v_call: TRBV6-4
clone_size: many
d_call: TRBD2
j_call: TRBJ2-7

cdr3_nt: TGTGCCAGCAGCATAGACAGCTACTCCTACGAGCAGTACTTC
cdr3_aa: CASSIDSYSYEQYF
v_call: TRBV7-8
clone_size: .
d_call: .
j_call: TRBJ2-7

cdr3_nt: TGTGCCTGGAATTCTGGTGGTAGCGGCACAGATACGCAGTATTTT
cdr3_aa: CAWNSGGSGTDTQYF
v_call: TRBV30
clone_size: many
d_call: .
j_call: TRBJ2-3

cdr3_nt: TGTGCCAGCAGCTGGCACAACAACGAGCAGTACTTC
cdr3_aa: CASSWHNNEQYF
v_call: TRBV7-9
clone_size: few
d_call: .
j_call: TRBJ2-7

cdr3_nt: TGCAGTGCTAGATCTCCCGGGACAGGGGTCAACGAGCAGTACTTC
cdr3_aa: CSARSPGTGVNEQYF
v_call: TRBV20-1
clone_size: many
d_call: TRBD1
j_call: TRBJ2-7